Listed here are 9 T cell receptor beta chains from one sample, sequenced in a study of Graves' ophthalmopathy and Graves' hyperthyroidism. As the template, RNA transcripts were used to amplify TCR beta CDR3 regions. RT-PCR was first run with HTBI primers, then multiplex PCR in a second round. TCRdb itself ran the multiplex PCR reads through MiXCR, one entry per CDR3 protein. The sample includes around 1.1 million distinct CDR3 sequences, around a third of them seen just once. What was sequenced was peripheral blood or thyroid tissue (not recorded which). The receptors derive from an adult man with Graves' hyperthyroidism.

Of note for this clonotype: A much larger clone lies a single base off, so this may be a read error. The gene calls are TRBV12-3 or TRBV12-4 and TRBJ1-5, with 7 bases matching TRBD1. The J segment lost 6 bases and the V segment lost 2 bases, leaving 7 bases of the junction unmatched. The CDR3 runs 15 residues. The CDR3 DNA follows: TGTGCCAGCAGTTTAAAGGGAGGGGGCACTCAGCCCCAGCATTTT. Its translation: CASSLKGGGTQPQHF.

This clonotype was counted at least ten times. The gene calls are TRBV7-8 and TRBJ2-7, with D possibly TRBD1 on 6 matching bases. CDR1 is SGHVS and CDR2 is FQNEAQ in the germline V gene. The V and J ends lost 5 bases and 6 bases respectively, with 14 bases between them. This CDR3 is built from 13 residues. Here the CDR3 reads CASSLTSGAEQYF. The CDR3 bases are TGTGCCAGCAGCCTAACCTCAGGGGCCGAGCAGTACTTC.

There are many counts of this clonotype. V and J are TRBV7-8 and TRBJ2-7, with TRBD2 as a possible D gene (5 bases). This CDR3 has 13 residues. Deletions cut 9 bases from V and 0 bases from J, with 12 bases between. Germline values: CDR1 SGHVS, CDR2 FQNEAQ. Here the CDR3 reads CASAITSSYEQYF. DNA for the CDR3: TGTGCCAGTGCCATCACTAGCTCCTACGAGCAGTACTTC. The entire variable domain, with the rest obtained from reference TRBV7-8 and TRBJ2-7, is as follows: GAGVSQSPRYKVAKRGQDVALRCDPISGHVSLFWYQQALGQGPEFLTYFQNEAQLDKSGLPSDRFFAERPEGSVSTLKIQRTQQEDSAVYLCASAITSSYEQYFGPGTRLTVT.

In regard to this clonotype: The junction departs from the called germline gene at one end, perhaps through a read error. V gene TRBV5-1 combines with J gene TRBJ2-5, with TRBD2 as a possible D gene (5 bases). This CDR3 has 13 residues. Germline V gene data show CDR1 as SGHRS and CDR2 as YFSETQ. CDR3 in DNA: TGCGCCAGCACCTTGGACTGGAAAGAGACCCAGTACTTC. It specifies CASTLDWKETQYF.

The J gene is TRBJ2-7, the V gene TRBV7-9; no definite D call. V shed 5 bases and J shed 6 bases, with 17 bases lying between them. This CDR3 has 14 amino acids. The germline CDR1 and CDR2 sequences are SEHNR and FQNEAQ (reference sequence). CDR3 protein: CASSPRPSSGEQYF. The DNA for the CDR3 is TGTGCCAGCAGCCCCCGCCCAAGTTCCGGCGAGCAGTACTTC.

This clonotype was detected once. This chain links TRBV10-3 with TRBJ1-5; 9 bases are shared with TRBD1. The CDR3 is 17 residues long. V trimming: 2 bases; J trimming: 4 bases; junction bases outside the gene matches: 9. Germline V CDR1 and CDR2: ENHRY, SYGVKD. The CDR3 is CAISERGQGGGNQPQHF. CDR3 bases: TGTGCCATCAGTGAGAGGGGACAGGGTGGGGGAAATCAGCCCCAGCATTTT.

This clonotype has a count of ten or more. The CDR3 loop reads CAISERQGSNQPQHF. For the CDR3, the DNA is TGTGCCATCAGTGAGAGACAGGGAAGCAATCAGCCCCAGCATTTT. The V call is TRBV10-3, the J call TRBJ1-5; 7 bases line up with TRBD1. J gave up 1 base and V 2 bases, and 2 bases lay outside the gene matches. CDR3 length: 15 residues. Germline lookup yields CDR1 ENHRY and CDR2 SYGVKD.

This clonotype was seen more than once but under ten times. The J gene is TRBJ2-2, the V gene TRBV12-3 or TRBV12-4; D is tentatively TRBD1 or TRBD2 (5 bases each). V dropped 3 bases and J dropped 5 bases, with 10 bases sitting between them. CDR3 size: 14 residues. In DNA, the CDR3 is TGTGCCAGCAGTTTGCTAGAGGGGACCGGGGAGCTGTTTTTT. Translation gives CASSLLEGTGELFF.

This clonotype has only one observation. A much larger clone is a single base away; this may be a read error. The V and J genes are TRBV14 and TRBJ1-1; no clear D gene. This CDR3 has 13 amino acids. V dropped 3 bases and J dropped 7 bases, with 12 bases sitting between them. The germline CDR1 and CDR2 sequences are SGHDN and FVKESK. The CDR3 is CASSHSELYEAFF. The CDR3 DNA sequence: TGTGCCAGCAGCCATTCCGAACTCTATGAAGCTTTCTTT. The whole variable domain, filled in from reference TRBV14 and TRBJ1-1, reads EAGVTQFPSHSVIEKGQTVTLRCDPISGHDNLYWYRRVMGKEIKFLLHFVKESKQDESGMPNNRFLAERTGGTYSTLKVQPAELEDSGVYFCASSHSELYEAFFGQGTRLTVV.